The next 29 T cell receptor beta chains were all read from a single sample in a study of blood T cell repertoires in COVID-19. Sequencing used immunoSEQ multiplex PCR; TCRdb keeps in-frame clones, though not all of them. Of around 270,000 clones listed, about 85% are singletons. The sequencing sample was made of peripheral blood. The receptors originated from a human donor with COVID-19, enrolled during active disease. The donor label of this sample is uncertain.

V usage is TRBV18 and J usage is TRBJ1-2; 7 bases map to TRBD1. Germline assignment: CDR1 KGHSH and CDR2 LQKENI. V trimming: 2 bases; J trimming: 1 base; junction bases outside the gene matches: 4. The CDR3 has 15 amino acids. The CDR3 DNA reads TGTGCCAGCTCACCAAACCAGGGGGGTAACTATGGCTACACCTTC. It encodes CASSPNQGGNYGYTF.

The rearrangement links TRBV5-6 to TRBJ2-7; 7 nucleotides align to TRBD2. With V trimmed by 0 bases and J by 7 bases, 13 bases remained unmatched. This CDR3 comprises 16 residues. The germline CDR1 and CDR2 sequences are SGHDT and YYEEEE. DNA for the CDR3: TGTGCCAGCAGCTTGGCCATGACTAGCAACTTGGGTGAGCAGTACTTC. Protein sequence: CASSLAMTSNLGEQYF. Filled out from reference TRBV5-6 and TRBJ2-7, the complete variable domain reads DAGVTQSPTHLIKTRGQQVTLRCSPKSGHDTVSWYQQALGQGPQFIFQYYEEEERQRGNFPDRFSGHQFPNYSSELNVNALLLGDSALYLCASSLAMTSNLGEQYFGPGTRLTVT.

The table lists this clone with a count of one. A read error may produce the germline difference seen at one junction end. The V call is TRBV5-1, the J call TRBJ2-1, with 7 bases lining up with TRBD2. The CDR3 contains 16 residues. Germline assignment: CDR1 SGHRS and CDR2 YFSETQ. The CDR3 sequence: CASTLVRASGYNEQFF. CDR3 DNA: TGCGCCAGCACCTTGGTCCGCGCTAGCGGCTACAATGAGCAGTTCTTC.

This clone was counted once. This chain uses TRBV29-1 with TRBJ1-1; perhaps TRBD1 as D (6 bases). V shed 5 bases and J shed 4 bases, with 23 bases lying between them. The germline gives CDR1 SQVTM, CDR2 ANQGSEA. CDR3 size: 16 residues. The CDR3 nucleotides are TGCAGCGTTAATGGGAATCAGGGGTCTATAGGCACTGAAGCTTTCTTT. Its translation: CSVNGNQGSIGTEAFF.

V gene TRBV5-6 combines with J gene TRBJ1-6; 7 positions match TRBD1. The CDR3 loop spans 16 amino acids. J was trimmed by 6 bases and V by 3 bases; bases with no gene match: 9. The germline gives CDR1 SGHDT, CDR2 YYEEEE. This chain's CDR3 is CASSSLTGRGNSPLHF. The CDR3 DNA is TGTGCCAGCAGCTCCCTGACAGGGCGGGGTAATTCACCCCTCCACTTT.

The genes are TRBV29-1 and TRBJ2-1, with 7 bases identical to TRBD2. The length of the CDR3 is 16 residues. V dropped 8 bases and J dropped 6; count of bases not matched to a gene: 19. Germline-derived CDR1 and CDR2 are SQVTM and ANQGSEA. Written as DNA, the CDR3 is TGCAGCCCTTGGAGGGAGGGCCGGTGGGGAATCAATGAGCAGTTCTTC. This gives the protein CSPWREGRWGINEQFF.

This clone occurred once. The chain couples TRBV19 to TRBJ2-1, with D tentatively TRBD2 (6 bases). V lost 3 bases and J 0 bases, leaving 12 bases between the germline ends. The V gene's germline CDR1 is LNHDA and CDR2 SQIVND (reference sequence). This CDR3 comprises 16 residues. The CDR3 loop reads CASSISGTHSYNEQFF. Here the CDR3 DNA reads TGTGCCAGTAGTATCTCCGGGACTCACTCCTACAATGAGCAGTTCTTC.

This clone was counted at least ten times. This chain joins TRBV11-3 and TRBJ1-1; 10 bases are a match to TRBD1. The V and J ends lost 1 base and 6 bases, in that order; junction bases with no gene match: 2. Looked up from germline, CDR1 is SGHNT and CDR2 is YENEEA. The length of the CDR3 is 14 residues. In DNA, the CDR3 is TGTGCCAGCAGCTTAGGACAGGGGGCCTCTGAAGCTTTCTTT. Translation gives CASSLGQGASEAFF.

This clone appeared once. The genes are TRBV10-3 and TRBJ2-3; tentative D call: TRBD2 (6 bases). Germline assignment: CDR1 ENHRY and CDR2 SYGVKD. With 0 bases removed from V and 1 base from J, the gap between germline ends came to 8 bases. CDR3 size: 15 residues. The CDR3 loop is CAISESGGGTDTQYF. CDR3 DNA: TGTGCCATCAGTGAGTCCGGGGGAGGCACAGATACGCAGTATTTT.

The chain recombines TRBV28 with TRBJ2-5; D remains unclear. The V end was cut by 4 bases, the J end by 4 bases, with 7 bases between. This CDR3 is 12 amino acids long. The germline CDR1 and CDR2 sequences are MDHEN and SYDVKM. CDR3 coding DNA: TGTGCCAGCAGTTCGGAGCGAGAGACCCAGTACTTC. This translates into CASSSERETQYF.

The chain has TRBV19 and TRBJ1-1; maybe TRBD1 (6 bases). Germline CDR1 LNHDA, CDR2 SQIVND (reference sequence). The CDR3 consists of 14 residues. The germline V and J ends were trimmed by 3 bases and 1 base, with 9 bases remaining between them. The CDR3: CASSMGHRNTEAFF. DNA for the CDR3: TGTGCCAGTAGTATGGGACATCGGAACACTGAAGCTTTCTTT.

The chain employs TRBV5-1 and TRBJ2-5, with 9 bases identical to TRBD1. The CDR3 has 16 amino acids. V shed 4 bases, J shed 2 bases, and the junction held 9 bases outside the gene matches. The germline gives CDR1 SGHRS, CDR2 YFSETQ. The CDR3 sequence is CASSTGGGLIQETQYF. CDR3 coding DNA: TGCGCCAGCAGCACAGGGGGCGGGCTCATACAAGAGACCCAGTACTTC.

This clone was detected only a few times. The chain employs TRBV2 and TRBJ1-1, with D possibly TRBD1 on 5 matching bases. There are 14 residues in the CDR3. Germline CDR1 is SNHLY and CDR2 is FYNNEI. V gave up 7 bases and J gave up 0 bases, with 12 bases separating them. The CDR3 loop reads CASKLGHLNTEAFF. DNA for the CDR3: TGTGCCAGCAAGTTGGGGCACCTGAACACTGAAGCTTTCTTT.

The rearrangement links TRBV21-1 to TRBJ2-2; the DNA was not used to check the table's D call, TRBD2. TRBV21-1 is classified as a pseudogene. CDR3 length: 16 residues. This CDR3 reads CASSYSGPGSPGELFF. DNA for the CDR3: TGTGCCAGCAGCTACTCCGGCCCCGGGAGCCCCGGGGAGCTGTTTTTT.

The CDR3 loop is CASDGTSGRPNTGELFF. The CDR3 nucleotides are TGTGCCAGCGATGGGACTAGCGGGAGGCCGAACACCGGGGAGCTGTTTTTT. The gene calls are TRBV2 and TRBJ2-2, with TRBD2 identical over 15 bases. The CDR3 is 17 amino acids. The germline CDR1 and CDR2 sequences are SNHLY and FYNNEI. Unmatched junction bases numbered 4, after V lost 8 bases and J lost 0 bases.

CDR3 DNA: TGTGCCAGCAGCCCCCTTCCGACAGGGCTGAACACTGAAGCTTTCTTT. Its translation: CASSPLPTGLNTEAFF. The J gene is TRBJ1-1, the V gene TRBV3-1 (or the pseudogene TRBV3-2), with 7 bases that match TRBD1. The V and J ends lost 4 bases and 0 bases, in that order; junction bases with no gene match: 8. The CDR3 consists of 16 residues. The V gene's germline CDR1 is LGHDT and CDR2 YNNKEL (reference sequence).

The chain joins TRBV5-4 to TRBJ2-2, with D hard to call. V gave up 2 bases and J gave up 4 bases, with 12 bases separating them. From germline, CDR1 is SGHNT and CDR2 YYREEE (reference sequence). The CDR3 spans 15 residues. This chain's CDR3 is CASSFNSPSTGELFF. As DNA, the CDR3 is TGTGCCAGCAGCTTTAACAGCCCGAGCACCGGGGAGCTGTTTTTT.

The chain links TRBV30 to TRBJ1-4; 8 bases are shared with TRBD1. Germline trimming cut 3 bases from V and 7 bases from J; bases unmatched to any gene: 10. CDR1 and CDR2 from the germline V gene are GTSNPN and SVGIG (reference sequence). CDR3 size: 15 residues. CDR3 region: CAWSLSGGAGEKLFF. The CDR3 nucleotides are TGTGCCTGGAGCTTATCAGGGGGCGCGGGTGAAAAACTGTTTTTT.

The V and J genes are TRBV7-8 and TRBJ2-1, with TRBD2 matching 10 bases. The CDR3 has 18 residues. Trimming removed 5 bases from V and 0 bases from J; junction bases left unmatched: 10. Per germline, CDR1 SGHVS and CDR2 FQNEAQ. Here the CDR3 DNA reads TGTGCCAGCAGCCCCGCTAGCGGGAGAGCGACCTCCTACAATGAGCAGTTCTTC. Residues: CASSPASGRATSYNEQFF.

The V gene is TRBV28, the J gene TRBJ1-6; a possible D gene is TRBD1 (5 bases). CDR3 size: 17 residues. Germline CDR1 reads MDHEN; CDR2 reads SYDVKM. The germline V and J ends were trimmed by 2 bases and 1 base, with 12 bases remaining between them. CDR3 protein: CASSLGGVGSYNSPLHF. In DNA, the CDR3 is TGTGCCAGCAGTTTAGGGGGGGTGGGGTCCTATAATTCACCCCTCCACTTT.

This clone was seen only once. This chain connects TRBV6-4 to TRBJ2-5; the D is unclear. Trimming removed 3 bases at V and 5 bases at J, with 10 bases between. Germline CDR1 reads MRHNA; CDR2 reads SNTAGT. The CDR3 has 13 residues. CDR3 DNA sequence: TGTGCCAGCAGTGAGTCAGGTCGCGAGACCCAGTACTTC. Protein: CASSESGRETQYF.

The table lists this clone with a count of one. The rearrangement uses TRBV7-2 and TRBJ1-1; D is possibly TRBD1 (6 bases). Germline CDR1 reads SGHTA; CDR2 reads FQGNSA. The CDR3 runs to 14 residues. Trimming shortened V by 1 base and J by 4 bases, and 10 bases separated the two germline ends. The CDR3 here is CASSLDRGGTEAFF. CDR3 coding DNA: TGTGCCAGCAGCTTAGATAGGGGGGGCACTGAAGCTTTCTTT.

The gene calls are TRBV24-1 and TRBJ1-2, with a tentative D call TRBD1 (6 bases). With 8 bases removed from V and 4 bases from J, the gap between germline ends came to 10 bases. CDR1 and CDR2 (germline): KGHDR, SFDVKD. CDR3 length: 12 amino acids. The CDR3 nucleotides read TGTGCCACCATGGACAGCACCTATGGCTACACCTTC. It codes for CATMDSTYGYTF.

This chain connects TRBV5-1 to TRBJ2-7; 8 positions match TRBD1. In germline, CDR1 is SGHRS, CDR2 YFSETQ. J was trimmed by 4 bases and V by 2 bases; bases with no gene match: 8. The CDR3 covers 15 residues. CDR3 amino acids: CASSLETGGRYEQYF. CDR3 nucleotides: TGCGCCAGCAGCTTAGAAACAGGGGGACGATACGAGCAGTACTTC. Together with reference TRBV5-1 and TRBJ2-7, the CDR3 gives the full variable domain: KAGVTQTPRYLIKTRGQQVTLSCSPISGHRSVSWYQQTPGQGLQFLFEYFSETQRNKGNFPGRFSGRQFSNSRSEMNVSTLELGDSALYLCASSLETGGRYEQYFGPGTRLTVT.

CDR3 residues: CASSKSSDPSSYEQYF. The CDR3 DNA reads TGTGCCAGTAGTAAGTCTAGCGATCCGAGCTCCTACGAGCAGTACTTC. J is TRBJ2-7 and V is TRBV19; D is possibly TRBD2 (6 bases). Trimming took 4 bases from V and 0 from J, leaving 16 bases between them. This CDR3 has 16 amino acids. Germline CDR1 and CDR2: LNHDA and SQIVND (reference sequence).

A single count supports this clone. The chain joins TRBV19 to TRBJ2-1, with 11 bases identical to TRBD1. The CDR3 has 14 amino acids. Germline V gives CDR1 LNHDA, CDR2 SQIVND (reference sequence). The J segment lost 9 bases and the V segment lost 3 bases, leaving 4 bases of the junction unmatched. CDR3 sequence: CASSMGQGVREQFF. The CDR3 DNA is TGTGCCAGTAGTATGGGACAGGGGGTGCGTGAGCAGTTCTTC. Complete variable domain (other parts from reference TRBV19 and TRBJ2-1): DGGITQSPKYLFRKEGQNVTLSCEQNLNHDAMYWYRQDPGQGLRLIYYSQIVNDFQKGDIAEGYSVSREKKESFPLTVTSAQKNPTAFYLCASSMGQGVREQFFGPGTRLTVL.

This chain joins TRBV18 and TRBJ1-1; TRBD1 is a possible D gene (6 bases). V lost 2 bases, J lost 2 bases, and 15 bases lay in between. The CDR3 extends over 16 amino acids. Per germline, CDR1 KGHSH and CDR2 LQKENI. This CDR3 is CASSPDLLQGNTEAFF. In nucleotides, the CDR3 is TGTGCCAGCTCACCAGATCTTTTACAGGGCAACACTGAAGCTTTCTTT.

This chain connects TRBV18 to TRBJ1-1; D is unclear. This CDR3 spans 13 amino acids. Germline CDR1 is KGHSH and CDR2 is LQKENI. V was cut by 0 bases and J by 7 bases, with 9 bases left in between. The CDR3 coding sequence is TGTGCCAGCTCACCACCGACACAGCTTGAAGCTTTCTTT. Translating gives CASSPPTQLEAFF.

The J gene is TRBJ1-1, the V gene TRBV4-3; D perhaps matches TRBD1 (6 bases). Germline CDR1 is LGHNA and CDR2 is YSLEER. The CDR3 contains 15 residues. The ends were cut back, 0 bases at V and 1 base at J, with 9 bases in the middle. The CDR3 here is CASSQDWTANTEAFF. In DNA, the CDR3 is TGCGCCAGCAGCCAAGATTGGACAGCGAACACTGAAGCTTTCTTT.